This T cell receptor beta chain was retrieved from a study of CD8 T cells in Susac syndrome. The V and J ends lost 5 bases and 3 bases respectively, with 23 bases between them. Germline V gene data show CDR1 as SGHNT and CDR2 as YYREEE (reference sequence). This CDR3 spans 17 amino acids. Random hexamers were used to reverse transcribe the RNA input (0.5 to 1 ug). Each CDR3 protein is one row after TCRdb ran MiXCR on the immunoSEQ multiplex PCR reads. The sample holds 90,000 to 150,000 distinct CDR3 sequences, roughly 91% seen once. The study sequenced TCR beta in blood CD8+ and CD4+ T cells. Age- and sex-matched healthy donors served as the control group. Negative isolation was applied to CD8+ and CD4+ T cells, and FACS enrichment was applied to TEMRA cells.

The receptor's source is a human donor in good health. This chain joins TRBV5-4 and TRBJ1-2; weak D call: TRBD1 (6 bases). What was sequenced was CD4+ T cells from PBMCs. The chain's CDR3 is CASRGRQELAVDYGYTF. CDR3 bases: TGTGCCAGCAGGGGACGACAGGAGCTGGCTGTGGACTATGGCTACACCTTC.